Below, 9 T cell receptor beta chains from the same sample are listed, as sequenced in a study of cytomegalovirus exposure and HLA in healthy donors. Primers included in the PCR were 60 Vbeta and 13 Jbeta primers. Data came from immunoSEQ multiplex PCR; TCRdb stores just in-frame clones and leaves some out. The sample holds some 190,000 clones, around 80% seen once. Sequenced sample: PBMCs. The receptors shown here come from a man between 18 and 29 years old in good health and CMV-seronegative.

The chain has TRBV7-2 and TRBJ2-7, with 11 bases that match TRBD2. The CDR3 loop spans 15 amino acids. CDR1 and CDR2 from the germline V gene are SGHTA and FQGNSA. V shed 7 bases and J 3 bases; nucleotides not matched to a gene: 8. The CDR3 DNA reads TGTGCCAGCACCAATTATGGACTAGCGGGCTACGAGCAGTACTTC. It codes for CASTNYGLAGYEQYF.

This clone was counted between two and nine times. V usage is TRBV29-1 and J usage is TRBJ2-1; 9 bases fit TRBD1. The CDR3 is 14 amino acids. The V gene's germline CDR1 is SQVTM and CDR2 ANQGSEA. Trimming at V came to 6 bases and at J to 4 bases, leaving 7 bases not matched to a gene. As DNA, the CDR3 is TGCAGCGTACAACCGGGACAGGGTTACAATGAGCAGTTCTTC. This codes for CSVQPGQGYNEQFF.

The gene calls are TRBV7-9 and TRBJ2-2; maybe TRBD1 (6 bases). Germline V gene sequence: CDR1 SEHNR, CDR2 FQNEAQ (reference sequence). Trimming stripped 1 base from V and 6 bases from J, with 12 bases between. This CDR3 is 15 amino acids long. CDR3 DNA: TGTGCCAGCAGCTTAGACAGGGTAGGCGCCGGGGAGCTGTTTTTT. Translation: CASSLDRVGAGELFF.

V and J are TRBV28 and TRBJ1-5; 7 bases line up with TRBD1. Looked up from germline, CDR1 is MDHEN and CDR2 is SYDVKM. Losses at the gene ends were 0 bases for V and 7 bases for J; bases not matched to a gene: 3. CDR3 length: 14 residues. CDR3 sequence reads: CASSLWAGGQPQHF. CDR3 in DNA: TGTGCCAGCAGTTTATGGGCAGGGGGACAGCCCCAGCATTTT.

This chain links TRBV5-3 with TRBJ2-1; D possibly corresponds to TRBD2 (7 bases). TRBV5-3 is sorted into the ORF group, with uncertain function. This CDR3 has 15 residues. The V end lost 0 bases, the J end lost 5 bases, and 12 bases lay between the germline ends. The chain's CDR3 is CARSLVGGPDNEQFF. In DNA, the CDR3 is TGTGCCAGAAGCTTGGTGGGGGGGCCTGACAATGAGCAGTTCTTC.

The V gene is TRBV4-3, the J gene TRBJ2-5; a possible D gene is TRBD2 (5 bases). The J call may be faulty, since TRBJ2-7 better matches the DNA end. From germline, CDR1 is LGHNA and CDR2 YSLEER. CDR3 length: 17 amino acids. This CDR3 is CASSQDFSGFPRDEQYF. The CDR3 DNA follows: TGCGCCAGCAGCCAAGATTTTTCGGGTTTCCCGCGGGACGAGCAGTACTTC.

The J gene is TRBJ2-2, the V gene TRBV15; TRBD2 agrees at 8 bases. With 5 bases clipped from V and 5 bases from J, the junction kept 1 base outside the gene matches. CDR3 length: 13 residues. CDR1 LNHNV and CDR2 YYDKDF come from the germline V gene (reference sequence). The CDR3 here is CATSGGGTGELFF. The CDR3 coding sequence is TGTGCCACCAGCGGCGGGGGGACCGGGGAGCTGTTTTTT. The variable domain in full, with the rest retrieved from reference TRBV15 and TRBJ2-2, is DAMVIQNPRYQVTQFGKPVTLSCSQTLNHNVMYWYQQKSSQAPKLLFHYYDKDFNNEADTPDNFQSRRPNTSFCFLDIRSPGLGDTAMYLCATSGGGTGELFFGEGSRLTVL.

J is TRBJ2-2 and V is TRBV29-1; 11 bases line up with TRBD2. CDR3 size: 18 residues. Germline V gives CDR1 SQVTM, CDR2 ANQGSEA. Trimming took 0 bases from V and 5 from J; bases not matched to a gene: 11. The CDR3 DNA follows: TGCAGCGTTGAAGATCCCGCTAGCGGGGGGCCAACAACCGGGGAGCTGTTTTTT. Its translation: CSVEDPASGGPTTGELFF.

The chain uses TRBV11-2 and TRBJ2-1; 7 nucleotides line up with TRBD2. V was pared by 5 bases and J by 0 bases, with 4 bases of the junction left unmatched. The length of the CDR3 is 15 residues. Looked up from germline, CDR1 is SGHAT and CDR2 is FQNNGV. CDR3 amino acids: CASSPRTSSYNEQFF. For the CDR3, the DNA is TGTGCCAGCAGCCCTCGGACTAGCTCCTACAATGAGCAGTTCTTC.